The 10 T cell receptor beta chains below come from one sample, sequenced in a study of Ad26.COV2.S vaccination and SARS-CoV-2 variants. The treatment: over 15 received Ad26.COV2.S at low or high dose, single or two shots; several received placebo; per-sample allocation not given. All samples were drawn on day 63, counting from the first vaccine or placebo injection. TCRdb's table, derived via immunoSEQ multiplex PCR, lists solely in-frame clones and lacks some. The profile shows approximately 350,000 clones, 83% of them singletons. Sample: peripheral blood, taken in a trial of Ad26.COV2.S vaccine versus placebo. The receptors were sampled from a person between 18 and 65 years old who received the Ad26.COV2.S COVID-19 vaccine or a placebo.

This sequence joins TRBV5-1 and TRBJ2-3; no firm D call. From germline, CDR1 is SGHRS and CDR2 YFSETQ. The V gene lost 1 base and the J gene lost 6 bases, with 6 bases spanning the gap. This CDR3 is built from 12 residues. The CDR3 sequence: CASSLPGDTQYF. In DNA form, the CDR3 reads TGCGCCAGCAGCTTGCCCGGGGATACGCAGTATTTT.

This clone was detected a few times. J is TRBJ2-4 and V is TRBV4-1; perhaps TRBD2 as D (5 bases). The ends were cut back, 4 bases at V and 0 bases at J, with 16 bases in the middle. The CDR3 sequence is 17 residues long. The germline V gene encodes CDR1 MGHRA and CDR2 YSYEKL. DNA of the CDR3: TGCGCCAGCAGCCTAGGAGGCGTGATCCTAGCCAAAAACATTCAGTACTTC. It codes for CASSLGGVILAKNIQYF.

The V and J genes are TRBV6-5 and TRBJ2-2; TRBD2 is a possible D gene (6 bases). This CDR3 comprises 15 residues. Germline CDR1 and CDR2: MNHEY and SVGAGI. Trimming removed 0 bases at V and 7 bases at J, with 12 bases between. CDR3 in amino acids: CASSYSNLAHGELFF. CDR3 coding DNA: TGTGCCAGCAGTTACTCGAACCTAGCGCACGGGGAGCTGTTTTTT.

The V and J genes are TRBV7-6 and TRBJ2-7, with 9 nucleotides matching TRBD1. Germline V gene lookup returns CDR1 SGHVS and CDR2 FNYEAQ. Losses at the gene ends were 1 base for V and 0 bases for J; bases not matched to a gene: 4. The CDR3 is 16 amino acids. In DNA, the CDR3 is TGTGCCAGCAGCTTAGGCTCGGGACAGGGCTCCTACGAGCAGTACTTC. This codes for CASSLGSGQGSYEQYF.

The chain couples TRBV18 to TRBJ2-5, with D possibly TRBD1 on 6 matching bases. This CDR3 spans 16 amino acids. The V gene's germline CDR1 is KGHSH and CDR2 LQKENI. V lost 3 bases, J lost 5 bases, and 19 bases lay in between. The CDR3 sequence is CASSPRQVEVSETQYF. Written as DNA, the CDR3 is TGTGCCAGCTCACCCAGACAGGTCGAAGTTTCGGAGACCCAGTACTTC. Supplemented by reference TRBV18 and TRBJ2-5, the full variable domain reads NAGVMQNPRHLVRRRGQEARLRCSPMKGHSHVYWYRQLPEEGLKFMVYLQKENIIDESGMPKERFSAEFPKEGPSILRIQQVVRGDSAAYFCASSPRQVEVSETQYFGPGTRLLVL.

V usage is TRBV4-1 and J usage is TRBJ2-3; D remains unclear. In germline, CDR1 is MGHRA, CDR2 YSYEKL. Between the trimmed V and J ends, which lost 4 bases and 0 bases, there was a span of 23 bases. CDR3 length: 19 residues. CDR3 sequence (DNA): TGCGCCAGCAGCCTATACGCTATTCGGGTGGGCACTAGCACAGATACGCAGTATTTT. As protein: CASSLYAIRVGTSTDTQYF.

The rearrangement uses TRBV10-2 and TRBJ1-1, with a possible D match to TRBD1 (6 bases). Germline CDR1 and CDR2: WSHSY and SAAADI. This CDR3 has 13 residues. V lost 6 bases, J lost 5 bases, and 13 bases lay in between. CDR3 residues: CASRLQGYTEAFF. The CDR3 bases are TGCGCCAGCAGATTACAGGGTTATACTGAAGCTTTCTTT.

CDR3 sequence: CASSYSGSSGPYEQYF. DNA of the CDR3: TGTGCCAGCAGTTACTCAGGGTCTAGCGGACCCTACGAGCAGTACTTC. This chain connects TRBV6-2 or TRBV6-3 to TRBJ2-7; 7 bases are shared with TRBD2. This CDR3 spans 16 amino acids. The trim removed 0 bases at V and 2 bases at J, leaving 7 bases unmatched. Germline V CDR1 and CDR2: MNHEY, SVGEGT.

The chain joins TRBV3-1 (or the pseudogene TRBV3-2) to TRBJ2-1, with 12 positions matching TRBD2. The junction had 10 bases not matched to a gene; V was cut back by 4 bases and J by 9 bases. The CDR3 has 16 amino acids. Germline V gene sequence: CDR1 LGHDT, CDR2 YNNKEL (reference sequence). CDR3 loop: CASSPQTSGSGGEQFF. In nucleotides, the CDR3 is TGTGCCAGCAGCCCTCAGACTAGCGGGAGCGGCGGTGAGCAGTTCTTC.

The chain has TRBV20-1 and TRBJ1-1; perhaps TRBD1 as D (6 bases). This CDR3 has 13 residues. The germline V and J ends were trimmed by 3 bases and 3 bases, with 11 bases remaining between them. Germline V lookup: CDR1 DFQATT, CDR2 SNEGSKA (reference sequence). The chain's CDR3 is CSASKGGDTEAFF. The CDR3, as DNA: TGCAGTGCTAGTAAGGGGGGAGACACTGAAGCTTTCTTT.